These 11 T cell receptor beta chains came from one sample sequenced in a study of T cell repertoires in cytomegalovirus infection. No cognate antigen is known for these TCRs. TCRdb re-called the reads with MiXCR, one entry per CDR3 protein. Of 570,000 or so distinct CDR3 sequences in the sample, approximately 40% were seen once. Here the sequenced sample was cultured PBMCs, taken from culture after CMV antigen stimulation. Receptor source: a human donor in good health (CMV status not recorded). Some clones in this sample may be carry-over from other donors' samples.

The chain recombines TRBV12-3 or TRBV12-4 with TRBJ2-1; 7 nucleotides agree with TRBD2. Trimming took 1 base from V and 9 from J; bases not matched to a gene: 6. The CDR3 loop spans 14 amino acids. The CDR3 sequence: CASSLGLAAREQFF. CDR3 in DNA: TGTGCCAGCAGTTTAGGACTAGCCGCGCGTGAGCAGTTCTTC.

On this clonotype itself: A read error is possible here, since a much larger clone lies one base away. The chain is built from TRBV7-2 and TRBJ2-7; 13 bases are a match to TRBD2. The germline gives CDR1 SGHTA, CDR2 FQGNSA. Germline trimming cut 5 bases from V and 12 bases from J; bases unmatched to any gene: 13. The CDR3 totals 15 residues. The CDR3 sequence is CASSPQGGTSGKRYF. As DNA, the CDR3 is TGTGCCAGCAGCCCCCAAGGCGGGACTAGCGGGAAGCGGTACTTC.

This clonotype has a single count. The chain joins TRBV9 to TRBJ1-3; a possible D gene is TRBD1 (6 bases). The CDR3 spans 13 residues. Germline CDR1 is SGDLS and CDR2 is YYNGEE. Trimming took 7 bases from V and 6 from J, leaving 14 bases between them. CDR3: CASGRQVANTIYF. The CDR3 bases are TGTGCCAGCGGAAGACAGGTAGCAAACACCATATATTTT.

The chain combines TRBV5-6 with TRBJ2-5; 7 bases map to TRBD1. This CDR3 has 16 residues. The ends lost 2 bases at V and 2 bases at J; junction bases unmatched: 9. Germline CDR1 SGHDT, CDR2 YYEEEE. CDR3: CASSFSRDRIQETQYF. CDR3 coding DNA: TGTGCCAGCAGCTTCAGCCGGGACAGAATACAAGAGACCCAGTACTTC.

The CDR3 bases are TGTGCCAGCAAAACCGGACGGACAGTAACAGATACGCAGTATTTT. This codes for CASKTGRTVTDTQYF. This sequence joins TRBV19 and TRBJ2-3, with a weak D call TRBD1 (6 bases). CDR1 and CDR2 (germline): LNHDA, SQIVND (reference sequence). The CDR3 is 15 amino acids. The V end lost 9 bases, the J end lost 3 bases, and 19 bases lay between the germline ends.

The J gene is TRBJ2-7, the V gene TRBV20-1, with TRBD2 matching 14 bases. V lost 5 bases and J lost 4; bases outside the gene matches: 7. CDR1 and CDR2 (germline): DFQATT, SNEGSKA (reference sequence). The length of the CDR3 is 15 residues. The CDR3 DNA sequence: TGCAGTGCTTCGATAGGGACTAGCGGGAGTTACGAGCAGTACTTC. As protein: CSASIGTSGSYEQYF.

CDR3 DNA sequence: TGTGCCAGCAGCTTAGCGATGGCAGGCGATAATTCACCCCTCCACTTT. Protein sequence: CASSLAMAGDNSPLHF. This rearrangement joins TRBV7-8 to TRBJ1-6; no clear D gene. Deletions cut 0 bases from V and 5 bases from J, with 11 bases between. This CDR3 is 16 amino acids long. Germline loops: CDR1 SGHVS, CDR2 FQNEAQ.

The chain joins TRBV6-6 to TRBJ1-5; no firm D call. Trimming stripped 4 bases from V and 2 bases from J, with 15 bases between. This CDR3 has 16 residues. CDR1 is MNHNY, CDR2 SVGAGI, per germline (reference sequence). The CDR3 is CASSLLAPEGNQPQHF. The CDR3 DNA is TGTGCCAGCAGTTTGTTGGCACCCGAGGGCAATCAGCCCCAGCATTTT.

Details on this clonotype: This clone may be a read error of a much larger clone one base away. The rearrangement joins TRBV15 to TRBJ2-1; 7 nucleotides align to TRBD2. The CDR3 sequence is 13 residues long. CDR1 LNHNV and CDR2 YYDKDF come from the germline V gene (reference sequence). CDR3 nucleotides: TGTGTCACCAGCAGCGTCGCGGGAGAGGAGCAGTTCTTC. Translated: CVTSSVAGEEQFF.

This clonotype was detected only a few times. J is TRBJ2-2 and V is TRBV7-8, with TRBD2 as a possible D gene (6 bases). V was shortened by 4 bases and J by 1 base, with 16 bases between the two germline ends. Germline V gene data show CDR1 as SGHVS and CDR2 as FQNEAQ. This CDR3 region has 17 residues. CDR3 in amino acids: CASSSRRAGLNTGELFF. The CDR3 bases are TGTGCCAGCAGCTCCCGGCGGGCGGGGTTGAACACCGGGGAGCTGTTTTTT.

The J gene is TRBJ1-1, the V gene TRBV4-1, with 7 bases that match TRBD1. J was trimmed by 4 bases and V by 6 bases; bases with no gene match: 8. The V gene's germline CDR1 is MGHRA and CDR2 YSYEKL. The CDR3 length is 14 residues. Here the CDR3 DNA reads TGCGCCAGCAGGCACCAGGGGGGGGGCACTGAAGCTTTCTTT. Translating it yields CASRHQGGGTEAFF.